The text below deals with one TCR beta chain. The CDR3 loop spans 19 amino acids. In germline, CDR1 is SGHTA, CDR2 FQGNSA. V lost 5 bases, J lost 1 base, and 18 bases stayed unmatched. These data are taken from a study of blood T cell repertoires in COVID-19. At the level of the study: Some COVID-19 samples were acute and others convalescent; all came from the United States, Italy and Spain. PBMCs, B-cell-depleted T cells, or T cells were the source of the cDNA or gDNA that made up the material.

In the original workflow: Reference gene primer amplification gave nucleated cell count estimates. Sequenced by immunoSEQ multiplex PCR; TCRdb stores in-frame clones only, minus some. V and J calls and clone size are given by that table; D and trimming were obtained from the DNA. This table has about 53,000 clones, 86% appearing once. Sequencing was carried out using peripheral blood. This clonotype was sampled from an elderly man with acute or convalescent COVID-19. V and J are TRBV7-2 and TRBJ2-5; 8 nucleotides align to TRBD2. Written as DNA, the CDR3 is TGTGCCAGCAGCCTCCCGAGAATGGGAGCGGGGGCCCTCCAAGAGACCCAGTACTTC. This encodes CASSLPRMGAGALQETQYF.